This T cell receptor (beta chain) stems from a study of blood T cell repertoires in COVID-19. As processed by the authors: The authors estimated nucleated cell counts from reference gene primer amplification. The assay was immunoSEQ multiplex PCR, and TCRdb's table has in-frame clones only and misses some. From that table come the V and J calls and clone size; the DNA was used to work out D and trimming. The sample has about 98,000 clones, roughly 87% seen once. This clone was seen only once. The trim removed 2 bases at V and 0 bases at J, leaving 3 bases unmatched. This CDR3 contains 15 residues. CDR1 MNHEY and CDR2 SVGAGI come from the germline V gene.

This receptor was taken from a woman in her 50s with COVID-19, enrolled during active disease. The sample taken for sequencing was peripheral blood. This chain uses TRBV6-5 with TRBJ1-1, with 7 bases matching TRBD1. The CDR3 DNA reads TGTGCCAGCAGTTACGGGACAGTAATGAACACTGAAGCTTTCTTT. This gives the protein CASSYGTVMNTEAFF.